This record concerns one T cell receptor beta chain sequence. Antigen unknown. PCR was performed using 60 Vbeta and 13 Jbeta primers. The assay was immunoSEQ multiplex PCR, and TCRdb's table has in-frame clones only and misses some. The repertoire holds under 200,000 clones, 79% seen once, with 0.65% to 0.75% in the top ten. The sample is drawn from a study of cytomegalovirus exposure and HLA in healthy donors. V was clipped by 2 bases and J by 4 bases; unmatched bases: 4. Germline values: CDR1 SNHLY, CDR2 FYNNEI. The CDR3 spans 16 residues. General observations from the study: An observed cluster of highly shared sequence variants was recorded as a likely sequencing artifact.

This sequence joins TRBV2 and TRBJ2-1, with 11 bases identical to TRBD1. Sequenced input: PBMCs. This sequence originates from a woman in her 40s in good health and CMV-seronegative. The CDR3, as DNA: TGTGCCAGCAGTGAATCTGGGACAGGGGGTTACAATGAGCAGTTCTTC. This translates into CASSESGTGGYNEQFF.